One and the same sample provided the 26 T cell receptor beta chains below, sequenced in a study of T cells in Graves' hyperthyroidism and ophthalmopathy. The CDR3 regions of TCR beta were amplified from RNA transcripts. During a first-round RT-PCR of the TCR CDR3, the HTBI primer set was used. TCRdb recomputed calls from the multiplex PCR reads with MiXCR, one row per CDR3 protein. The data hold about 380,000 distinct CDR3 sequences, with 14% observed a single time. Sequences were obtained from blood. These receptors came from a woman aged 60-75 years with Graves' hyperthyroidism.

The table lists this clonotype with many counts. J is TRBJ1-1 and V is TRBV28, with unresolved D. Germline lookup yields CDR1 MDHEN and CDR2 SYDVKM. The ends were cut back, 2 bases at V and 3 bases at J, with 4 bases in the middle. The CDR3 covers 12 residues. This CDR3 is CASSLEYTEAFF. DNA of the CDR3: TGTGCCAGCAGTTTAGAGTACACTGAAGCTTTCTTT. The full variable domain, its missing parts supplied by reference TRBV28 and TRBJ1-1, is DVKVTQSSRYLVKRTGEKVFLECVQDMDHENMFWYRQDPGLGLRLIYFSYDVKMKEKGDIPEGYSVSREKKERFSLILESASTNQTSMYLCASSLEYTEAFFGQGTRLTVV.

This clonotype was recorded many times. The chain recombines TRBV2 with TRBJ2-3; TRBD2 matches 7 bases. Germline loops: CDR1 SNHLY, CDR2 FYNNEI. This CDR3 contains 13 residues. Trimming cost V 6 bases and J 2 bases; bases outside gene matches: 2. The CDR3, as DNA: TGTGCCAGCAGCCGGGACTACACAGATACGCAGTATTTT. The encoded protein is CASSRDYTDTQYF.

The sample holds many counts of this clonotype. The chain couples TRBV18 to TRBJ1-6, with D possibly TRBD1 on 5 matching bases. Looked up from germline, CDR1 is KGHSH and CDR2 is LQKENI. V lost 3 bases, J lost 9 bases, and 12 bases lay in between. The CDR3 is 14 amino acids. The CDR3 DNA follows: TGTGCCAGCTCACCTGAGGAGGGGAGTTCACCCCTCCACTTT. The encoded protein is CASSPEEGSSPLHF.

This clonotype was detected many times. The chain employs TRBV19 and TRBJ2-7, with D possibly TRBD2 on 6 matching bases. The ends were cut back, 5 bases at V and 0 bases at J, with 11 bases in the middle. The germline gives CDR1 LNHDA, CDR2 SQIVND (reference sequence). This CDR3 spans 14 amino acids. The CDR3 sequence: CASSRDSISYEQYF. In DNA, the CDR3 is TGTGCCAGTAGTCGGGACTCAATCTCCTACGAGCAGTACTTC.

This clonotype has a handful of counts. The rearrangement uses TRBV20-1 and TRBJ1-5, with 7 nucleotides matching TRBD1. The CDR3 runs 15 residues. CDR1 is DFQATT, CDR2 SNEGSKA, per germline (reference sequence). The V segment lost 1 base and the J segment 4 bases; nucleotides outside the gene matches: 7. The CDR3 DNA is TGCAGTGCTAGAGCCATCCAGACAGGGAATCAGCCCCAGCATTTT. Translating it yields CSARAIQTGNQPQHF.

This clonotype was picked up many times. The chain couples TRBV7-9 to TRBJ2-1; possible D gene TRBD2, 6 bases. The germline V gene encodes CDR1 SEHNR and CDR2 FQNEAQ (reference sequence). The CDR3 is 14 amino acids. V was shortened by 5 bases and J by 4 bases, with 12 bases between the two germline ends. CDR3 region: CASSTRDRYNEQFF. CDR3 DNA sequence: TGTGCCAGCAGCACGCGGGACCGATACAATGAGCAGTTCTTC.

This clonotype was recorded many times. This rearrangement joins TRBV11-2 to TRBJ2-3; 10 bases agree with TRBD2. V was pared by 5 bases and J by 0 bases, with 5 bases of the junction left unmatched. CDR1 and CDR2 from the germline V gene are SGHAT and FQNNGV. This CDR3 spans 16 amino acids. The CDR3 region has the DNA TGTGCCAGCAGCACCATGACTAGCGGGAGCACAGATACGCAGTATTTT. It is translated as CASSTMTSGSTDTQYF.

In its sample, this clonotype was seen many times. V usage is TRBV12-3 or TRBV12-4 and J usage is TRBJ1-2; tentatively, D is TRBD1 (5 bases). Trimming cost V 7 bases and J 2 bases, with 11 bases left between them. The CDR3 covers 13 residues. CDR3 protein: CASTSPGNYGYTF. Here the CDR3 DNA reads TGTGCCAGCACCAGTCCAGGGAACTATGGCTACACCTTC.

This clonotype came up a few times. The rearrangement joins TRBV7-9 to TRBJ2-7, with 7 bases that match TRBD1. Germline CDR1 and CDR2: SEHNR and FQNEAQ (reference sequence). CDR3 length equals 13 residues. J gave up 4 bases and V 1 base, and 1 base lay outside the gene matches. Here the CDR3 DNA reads TGTGCCAGCAGCTTAGGGGACAGATACGAGCAGTACTTC. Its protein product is CASSLGDRYEQYF.

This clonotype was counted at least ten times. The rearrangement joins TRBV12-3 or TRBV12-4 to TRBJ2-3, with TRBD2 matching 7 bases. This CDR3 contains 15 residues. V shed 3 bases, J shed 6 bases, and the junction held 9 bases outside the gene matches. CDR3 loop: CASSLGGSSGDTQYF. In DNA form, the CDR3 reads TGTGCCAGCAGTTTGGGCGGGAGTAGCGGGGATACGCAGTATTTT.

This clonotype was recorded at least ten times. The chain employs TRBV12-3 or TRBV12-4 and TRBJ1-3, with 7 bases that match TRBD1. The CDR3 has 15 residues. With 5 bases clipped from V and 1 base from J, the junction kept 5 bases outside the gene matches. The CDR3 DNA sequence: TGTGCCAGCAGTCTGAACAGGGGTTCTGGAAACACCATATATTTT. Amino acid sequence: CASSLNRGSGNTIYF.

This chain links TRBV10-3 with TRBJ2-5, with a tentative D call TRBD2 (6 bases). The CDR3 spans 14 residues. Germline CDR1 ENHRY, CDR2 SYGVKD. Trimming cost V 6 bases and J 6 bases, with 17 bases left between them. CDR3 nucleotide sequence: TGTGCCATCAGCCCCCCCGGAGGGGTAAAGACCCAGTACTTC. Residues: CAISPPGGVKTQYF.

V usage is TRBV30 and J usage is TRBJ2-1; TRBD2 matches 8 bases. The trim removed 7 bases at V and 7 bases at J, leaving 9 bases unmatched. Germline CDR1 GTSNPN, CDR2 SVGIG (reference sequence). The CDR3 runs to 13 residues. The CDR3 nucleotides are TGTGCCTTCGCGGGACTAGGAGTTAATGAGCAGTTCTTC. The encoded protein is CAFAGLGVNEQFF.

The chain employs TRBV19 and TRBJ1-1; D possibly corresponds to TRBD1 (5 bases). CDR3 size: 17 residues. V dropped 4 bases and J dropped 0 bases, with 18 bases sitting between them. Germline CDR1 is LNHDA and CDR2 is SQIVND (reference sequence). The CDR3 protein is CASSTERGTTVNTEAFF. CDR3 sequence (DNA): TGTGCCAGTAGTACCGAGAGGGGAACGACAGTGAACACTGAAGCTTTCTTT.

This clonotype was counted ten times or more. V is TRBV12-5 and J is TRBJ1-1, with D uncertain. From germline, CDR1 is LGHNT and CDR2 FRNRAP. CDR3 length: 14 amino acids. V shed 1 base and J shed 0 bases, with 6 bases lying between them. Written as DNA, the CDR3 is TGTGCTAGTGGTTTGGGGAGGGTGAACACTGAAGCTTTCTTT. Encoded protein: CASGLGRVNTEAFF.

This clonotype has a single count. CDR3 in amino acids: CASSLVAGDSETQYF. The CDR3 coding sequence is TGCGCCAGCAGCTTGGTGGCAGGGGATTCGGAGACCCAGTACTTC. The V and J genes are TRBV5-1 and TRBJ2-5; D possibly corresponds to TRBD1 (6 bases). Trimming cost V 0 bases and J 5 bases, with 14 bases left between them. Germline loops: CDR1 SGHRS, CDR2 YFSETQ. The CDR3 sequence is 15 residues long.

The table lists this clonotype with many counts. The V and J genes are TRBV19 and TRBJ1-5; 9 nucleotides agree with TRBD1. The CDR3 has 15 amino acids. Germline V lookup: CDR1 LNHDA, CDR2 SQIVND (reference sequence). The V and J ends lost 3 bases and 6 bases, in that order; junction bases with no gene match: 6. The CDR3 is CASSIPGQGTQPQHF. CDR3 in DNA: TGTGCCAGTAGTATCCCGGGACAGGGAACTCAGCCCCAGCATTTT.

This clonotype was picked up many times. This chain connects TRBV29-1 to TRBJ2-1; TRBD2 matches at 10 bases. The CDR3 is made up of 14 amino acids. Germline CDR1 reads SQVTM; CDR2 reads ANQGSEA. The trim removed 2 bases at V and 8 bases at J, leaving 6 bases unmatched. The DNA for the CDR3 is TGCAGCGTTGAAAGCGGGAGGGCCGGGGATGAGCAGTTCTTC. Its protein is CSVESGRAGDEQFF.

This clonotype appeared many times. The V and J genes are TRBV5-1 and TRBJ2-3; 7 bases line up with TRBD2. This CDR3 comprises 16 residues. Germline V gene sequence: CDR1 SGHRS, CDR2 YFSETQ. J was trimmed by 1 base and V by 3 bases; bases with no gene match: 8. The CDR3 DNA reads TGCGCCAGCAGCTGGGGCGGGGGTGCCGGCACAGATACGCAGTATTTT. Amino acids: CASSWGGGAGTDTQYF. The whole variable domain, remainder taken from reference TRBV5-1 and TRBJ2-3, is KAGVTQTPRYLIKTRGQQVTLSCSPISGHRSVSWYQQTPGQGLQFLFEYFSETQRNKGNFPGRFSGRQFSNSRSEMNVSTLELGDSALYLCASSWGGGAGTDTQYFGPGTRLTVL.

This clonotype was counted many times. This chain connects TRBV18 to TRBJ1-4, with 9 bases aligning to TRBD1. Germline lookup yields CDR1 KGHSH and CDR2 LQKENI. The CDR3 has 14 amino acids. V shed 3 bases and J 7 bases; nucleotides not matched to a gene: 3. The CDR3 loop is CASSPGTGSEKLFF. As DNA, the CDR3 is TGTGCCAGCTCACCCGGGACAGGGAGTGAAAAACTGTTTTTT.

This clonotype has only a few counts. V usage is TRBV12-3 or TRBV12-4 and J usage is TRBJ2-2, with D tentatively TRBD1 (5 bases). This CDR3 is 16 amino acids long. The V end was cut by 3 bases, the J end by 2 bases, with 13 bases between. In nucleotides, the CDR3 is TGTGCCAGCAGTTTTGGGCAGGGTAGTAACACCGGGGAGCTGTTTTTT. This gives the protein CASSFGQGSNTGELFF.

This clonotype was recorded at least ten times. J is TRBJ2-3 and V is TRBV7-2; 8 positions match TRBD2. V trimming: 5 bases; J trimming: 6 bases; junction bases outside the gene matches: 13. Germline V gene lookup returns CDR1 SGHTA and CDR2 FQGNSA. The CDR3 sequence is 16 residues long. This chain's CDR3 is CASSLQSIAGPDTQYF. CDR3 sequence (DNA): TGTGCCAGCAGCCTGCAATCTATAGCGGGACCGGATACGCAGTATTTT.

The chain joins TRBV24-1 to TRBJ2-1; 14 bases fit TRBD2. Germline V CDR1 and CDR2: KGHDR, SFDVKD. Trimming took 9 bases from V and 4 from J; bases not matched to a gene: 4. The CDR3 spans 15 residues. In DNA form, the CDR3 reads TGTGCCACCGTCGGGACTAGCGGGAGATACAATGAGCAGTTCTTC. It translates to CATVGTSGRYNEQFF.

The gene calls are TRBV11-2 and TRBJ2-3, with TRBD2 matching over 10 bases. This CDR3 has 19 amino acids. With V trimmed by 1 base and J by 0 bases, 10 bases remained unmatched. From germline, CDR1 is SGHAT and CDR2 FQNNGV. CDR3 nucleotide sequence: TGTGCCAGCAGCTTAGTCCAGGGGGGACTAGCGCCCAGCACAGATACGCAGTATTTT. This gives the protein CASSLVQGGLAPSTDTQYF.

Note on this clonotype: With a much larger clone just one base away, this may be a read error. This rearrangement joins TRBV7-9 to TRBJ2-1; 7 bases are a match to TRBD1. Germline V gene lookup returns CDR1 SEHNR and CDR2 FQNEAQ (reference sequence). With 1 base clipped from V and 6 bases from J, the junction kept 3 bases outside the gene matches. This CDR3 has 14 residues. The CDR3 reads CASSLGRQGNEQFF. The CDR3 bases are TGTGCCAGCAGCTTAGGGCGACAGGGCAATGAGCAGTTCTTC.

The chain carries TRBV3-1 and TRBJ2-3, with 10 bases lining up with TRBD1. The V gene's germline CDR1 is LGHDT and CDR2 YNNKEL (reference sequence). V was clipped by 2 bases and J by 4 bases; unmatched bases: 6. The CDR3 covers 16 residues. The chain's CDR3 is CASSQLGTGDPDTQYF. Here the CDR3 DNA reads TGTGCCAGCAGCCAATTAGGGACAGGGGATCCAGATACGCAGTATTTT.